This is a list of T cell receptor beta chains from one sample in a study of T cells in Graves' hyperthyroidism and ophthalmopathy. One entry per CDR3 protein results from TCRdb running MiXCR on the multiplex PCR reads. The data show about 510,000 distinct CDR3 sequences, around 15% seen once. Sequenced material: blood. These receptors came from a woman in her 40s with Graves' hyperthyroidism. Both conserved end residues are part of each CDR3.

j_call v_call cdr3_aa
TRBJ2-3 TRBV7-2 CASSLAGGTSADTQYF
TRBJ2-7 TRBV7-8 CASSLPSGSFTGEQYF
TRBJ2-5 TRBV20-1 CSAIRGGSQETQYF
TRBJ2-1 TRBV24-1 CATSAPPRTGILSYNEQFF
TRBJ2-2 TRBV5-1 CASSATSGANTGELFF
TRBJ2-7 TRBV5-6 CASSWDSPPYEQYF
TRBJ2-7 TRBV30 CAWSGGYEQYF
TRBJ2-5 TRBV4-1 CASSRYGGQETQYF
TRBJ2-4 TRBV9 CASSVGRVEAKNIQYF
TRBJ2-1 TRBV4-1 CASSQDVTGGDEQFF
TRBJ2-3 TRBV5-1 CASSTPIAGDIDTQYF